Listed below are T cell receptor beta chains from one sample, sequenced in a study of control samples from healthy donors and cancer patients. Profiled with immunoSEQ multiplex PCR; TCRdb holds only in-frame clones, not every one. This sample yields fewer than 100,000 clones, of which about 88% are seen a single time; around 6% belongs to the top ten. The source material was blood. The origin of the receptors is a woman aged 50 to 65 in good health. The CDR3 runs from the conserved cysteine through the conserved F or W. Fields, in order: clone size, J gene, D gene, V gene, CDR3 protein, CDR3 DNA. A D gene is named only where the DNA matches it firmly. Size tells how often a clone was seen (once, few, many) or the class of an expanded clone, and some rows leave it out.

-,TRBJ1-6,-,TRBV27,CASRDLGRSSYNSPLHF,TGTGCCAGCAGAGATTTGGGTAGAAGCTCCTATAATTCACCCCTCCACTTT
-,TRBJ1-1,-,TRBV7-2,CASSLAQADEAFF,TGTGCCAGCAGCTTAGCCCAAGCCGATGAGGCTTTCTTT
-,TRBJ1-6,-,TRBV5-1,CASSLEGQEVQGSPLHF,TGCGCCAGCAGCTTGGAAGGGCAGGAGGTGCAGGGTTCACCCCTCCACTTT
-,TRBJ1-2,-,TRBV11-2,CASSLMGTNYGYTF,TGTGCCAGCAGCTTAATGGGCACCAACTATGGCTACACCTTC
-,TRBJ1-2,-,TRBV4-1,CASSQENQRVGYTF,TGCGCCAGCAGCCAAGAAAACCAGAGGGTTGGCTACACCTTC
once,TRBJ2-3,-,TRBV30,CAWSLLGGGVAVTDTQYF,TGTGCCTGGAGTTTGTTAGGGGGTGGGGTGGCCGTTACAGATACGCAGTATTTT
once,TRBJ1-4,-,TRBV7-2,CASSSSPVGVDEKLFF,TGTGCCAGCAGCTCCTCCCCCGTGGGGGTAGATGAAAAACTGTTTTTT
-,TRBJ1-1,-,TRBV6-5,CASSPSIGGMTEAFF,TGTGCCAGCAGCCCCTCAATTGGGGGCATGACTGAAGCTTTCTTT
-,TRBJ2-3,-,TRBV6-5,CASSSSLGGTDTQYF,TGTGCCAGCAGTTCCTCCCTTGGGGGCACAGATACGCAGTATTTT
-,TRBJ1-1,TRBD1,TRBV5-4,CASSWRQGGTEAFF,TGTGCCAGCAGCTGGAGACAGGGTGGAACTGAAGCTTTCTTT
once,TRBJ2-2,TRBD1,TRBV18,CASSPPGQGRTGELFF,TGTGCCAGCTCACCTCCCGGACAGGGAAGAACCGGGGAGCTGTTTTTT
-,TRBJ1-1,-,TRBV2,CASTVAMNTEAFF,TGTGCCAGCACGGTAGCCATGAACACTGAAGCTTTCTTT
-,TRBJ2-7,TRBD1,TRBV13,CASSPPGQSYEQYF,TGTGCCAGCAGCCCACCGGGACAGTCCTACGAGCAGTACTTC
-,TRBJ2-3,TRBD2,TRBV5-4,CASSSRPRGVTRDTQYF,TGTGCCAGCAGCAGTAGACCGCGGGGGGTCACCCGAGATACGCAGTATTTT
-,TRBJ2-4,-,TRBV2,CASSQHENIQYF,TGTGCCAGCAGTCAACACGAAAACATTCAGTACTTC
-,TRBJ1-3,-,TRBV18,CASSKQGISGNTIYF,TGTGCCAGCTCAAAACAGGGTATCTCTGGAAACACCATATATTTT
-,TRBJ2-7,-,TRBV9,CASSVFEDIAYEQYF,TGTGCCAGCAGCGTCTTTGAGGACATCGCCTACGAGCAGTACTTC
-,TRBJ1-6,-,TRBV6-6,CASSPGNSPLHF,TGTGCCAGCAGCCCAGGGAATTCACCCCTCCACTTT
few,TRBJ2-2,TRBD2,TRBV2,CASKKLAGSFNTGELFF,TGTGCCAGCAAGAAACTAGCGGGGAGCTTCAACACCGGGGAGCTGTTTTTT
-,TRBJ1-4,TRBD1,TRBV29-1,CSVRDRANEKLFF,TGCAGCGTTAGGGACAGAGCTAATGAAAAACTGTTTTTT
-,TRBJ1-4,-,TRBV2,CASSGEDRNGVTNEKLFF,TGTGCCAGCAGTGGAGAGGACAGAAATGGGGTAACTAATGAAAAACTGTTTTTT
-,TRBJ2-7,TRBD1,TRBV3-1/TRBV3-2,CASSRQGKHYEQYF,TGTGCCAGCAGTCGACAGGGGAAACACTACGAGCAGTACTTC
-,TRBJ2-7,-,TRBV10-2,CASSDGYEQYF,TGCGCCAGCAGTGACGGCTACGAGCAGTACTTC
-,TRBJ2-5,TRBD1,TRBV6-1,CASSEPGQGEAQYF,TGTGCCAGCAGTGAACCGGGACAGGGTGAGGCCCAGTACTTC
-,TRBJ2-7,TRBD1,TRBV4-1,CASSQPEGTGAHF,TGCGCCAGCAGCCAACCAGAGGGGACAGGGGCACACTTC
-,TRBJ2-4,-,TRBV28,CASSRGGNIQYF,TGTGCCAGCTCTAGGGGTGGAAACATTCAGTACTTC
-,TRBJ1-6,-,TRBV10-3,CAISPTEPNSPLHF,TGTGCCATCAGCCCGACAGAGCCAAATTCACCCCTCCACTTT
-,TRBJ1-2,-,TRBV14,CAGSQGRGSYGYTF,TGTGCCGGCAGCCAAGGGAGGGGCAGCTATGGCTACACCTTC
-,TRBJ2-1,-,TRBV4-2,CASSQDRRRSSYNEQFF,TGTGCCAGCAGCCAAGATCGTAGGAGGAGCTCCTACAATGAGCAGTTCTTC
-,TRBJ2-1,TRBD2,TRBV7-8,CASSLGAGWSNEQFF,TGTGCCAGCAGCTTAGGAGCGGGATGGAGCAATGAGCAGTTCTTC
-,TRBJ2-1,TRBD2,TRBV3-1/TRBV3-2,CASSQEKSSGGADEQFF,TGTGCCAGCAGCCAAGAGAAGTCCAGCGGGGGGGCTGATGAGCAGTTCTTC
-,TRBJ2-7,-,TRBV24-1,CATSDGTASEHEQYF,TGTGCCACCAGTGATGGGACGGCCTCCGAGCACGAGCAGTACTTC
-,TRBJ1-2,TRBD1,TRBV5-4,CASSLPGGYGYTF,TGTGCCAGCAGCTTGCCAGGGGGCTATGGCTACACCTTC
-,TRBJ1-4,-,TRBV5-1,CASSRGGSNEKLFF,TGCGCCAGCTCTAGAGGGGGTTCAAATGAAAAACTGTTTTTT
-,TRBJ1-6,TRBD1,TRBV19,CASSPRQGFHSYNSPLHF,TGTGCCAGTAGTCCTAGACAGGGGTTCCACTCCTATAATTCACCCCTCCACTTT
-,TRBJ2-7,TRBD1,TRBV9,CASSVSSGTGSYEQYF,TGTGCCAGCAGCGTGAGCTCCGGGACAGGGAGCTACGAGCAGTACTTC
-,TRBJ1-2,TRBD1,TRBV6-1,CASSEDGTGIFYGYTF,TGTGCCAGCAGTGAAGATGGGACAGGGATATTCTATGGCTACACCTTC
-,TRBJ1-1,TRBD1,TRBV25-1,CASSEPHSRGFGEAFF,TGTGCCAGCAGCGAACCACATAGCAGGGGGTTCGGTGAAGCTTTCTTT
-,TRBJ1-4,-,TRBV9,CASSVVGETGYEKLFF,TGTGCCAGCAGCGTAGTTGGTGAGACAGGTTACGAAAAACTGTTTTTT
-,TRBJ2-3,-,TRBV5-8,CASSSGALANADTQYF,TGTGCCAGCAGCTCCGGCGCTCTAGCAAACGCAGATACGCAGTATTTT
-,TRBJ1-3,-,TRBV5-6,CASSWGGGNTIYF,TGTGCCAGCTCCTGGGGAGGTGGAAACACCATATATTTT
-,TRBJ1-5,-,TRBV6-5,CASSYDSNQPQHF,TGTGCCAGCAGTTATGATAGCAATCAGCCCCAGCATTTT
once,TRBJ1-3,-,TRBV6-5,CASSTTSSGNTIYF,TGTGCCAGCAGTACAACTTCCTCTGGAAACACCATATATTTT
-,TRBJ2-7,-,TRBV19,CATRTDSYEQYF,TGTGCCACCCGCACCGACTCCTACGAGCAGTACTTC
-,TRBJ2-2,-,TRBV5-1,CASRLQGNTGELFF,TGCGCCAGCAGGTTACAGGGGAACACCGGGGAGCTGTTTTTT
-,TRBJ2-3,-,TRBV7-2,CASSLYGDTQYF,TGTGCCAGCAGCTTATACGGAGATACGCAGTATTTT
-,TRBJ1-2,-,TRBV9,CASSVGTTGYTF,TGTGCCAGCAGCGTAGGTACAACTGGCTACACCTTC
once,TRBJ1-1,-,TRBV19,CASTSVGALNTEAFF,-